These T cell receptor beta chains were read from a single sample in a study of blood T cells in healthy people across ages. A single record per CDR3 protein comes from TCRdb applying MiXCR to the 5' RACE reads. This sample yields about 1 million distinct CDR3 sequences, of which 45% are seen a single time; approximately 20% belongs to the top ten. Source material: blood. The receptors come from a woman aged 60 to 75 in good health. CDR3s leave out the opening cysteine and the closing phenylalanine or tryptophan. The D gene is left open where the match is weak.

. TRBJ1-2 TRBV3-1 ASSHRDLLCGYT
. TRBJ1-2 TRBV11-2 ASSLGSGRGVGYT
. TRBJ2-7 TRBV6-5 ASSYYPAGKSYEQY
TRBD2 TRBJ2-7 TRBV15 ATSRGTSGSWSTQY
TRBD2 TRBJ2-5 TRBV5-1 ASSGGSTSTRETQY
TRBD2 TRBJ2-5 TRBV20-1 SAEKASGQETQY
. TRBJ2-4 TRBV29-1 SVEDSGRQY
. TRBJ2-7 TRBV11-2 ASTQVGGRSSYEQY
. . TRBV21-1 ASSKDRGRYEQY
. TRBJ1-4 TRBV6-5 ASGREKLF
TRBD1 TRBJ1-2 TRBV5-1 ASSGGTESYGYT
TRBD1 TRBJ2-7 TRBV7-2 ASSLTGGQYEQY